Each of the 13 T cell receptor beta chains below was sequenced from the same sample in a study of tumor and adjacent non-tumor tissue in lung cancer. TCRbeta libraries were built with three rounds of nested PCR, modified from ARM-PCR. TCRdb passed the multiplex PCR reads through MiXCR, listing each CDR3 protein once. The repertoire holds more than 75,000 distinct CDR3 sequences, with over 75% as singletons. This sample's RNA came from whole unsorted tissue. The material sequenced was lung tumor tissue. All receptors derive from a woman aged 45 to 65 with non-small cell lung cancer.

The rearrangement joins TRBV11-3 to TRBJ2-1; the match to TRBD2 covers 9 bases. Losses at the gene ends were 5 bases for V and 7 bases for J; bases not matched to a gene: 15. Germline values: CDR1 SGHNT, CDR2 YENEEA. The CDR3 runs 17 residues. DNA of the CDR3: TGTGCCAGCAGCATCGTCGATCCAAGGACTAGCGAAAATGAGCAGTTCTTC. It is translated as CASSIVDPRTSENEQFF.

This clonotype was counted only a few times. V and J are TRBV5-5 and TRBJ2-1; 9 nucleotides align to TRBD2. V shed 6 bases and J 7 bases; nucleotides not matched to a gene: 14. The CDR3 runs 16 residues. The germline V gene encodes CDR1 SGHKS and CDR2 YYEKEE (reference sequence). CDR3 in DNA: TGTGCCAGCAACTCGCCTCGGATAGCGGGAGATAATGAGCAGTTCTTC. Translation: CASNSPRIAGDNEQFF.

This clonotype was seen more than once but under ten times. The rearrangement links TRBV6-2 or TRBV6-3 to TRBJ2-7; 8 bases are shared with TRBD2. The CDR3 totals 15 residues. With 6 bases clipped from V and 1 base from J, the junction kept 8 bases outside the gene matches. Germline V CDR1 and CDR2: MNHEY, SVGEGT. CDR3 amino acids: CASRIAGLPSYEQYF. DNA for the CDR3: TGTGCCAGCAGAATAGCGGGATTGCCTTCCTACGAGCAGTACTTC.

A remark on this clonotype: Germline and junction disagree at one end, which may indicate a read error. The chain couples TRBV20-1 to TRBJ2-1; D possibly matches TRBD1 or TRBD2 (5 bases each). The CDR3 consists of 13 residues. Germline CDR1 DFQATT, CDR2 SNEGSKA (reference sequence). CDR3 DNA sequence: TGCGGTGCCCCTGGGGCTGACTACCTTGAACAGTTCTTC. Residues: CGAPGADYLEQFF.

This clonotype has just one count. The junction shows a germline mismatch at one end, possibly a read error. CDR3 amino acids: CASSQDRLAVVGTQYF. In DNA, the CDR3 is TGCGCCAGCAGTCAAGATCGGTTAGCGGTCGTAGGTACGCAGTATTTT. This chain uses TRBV4-1 with TRBJ2-3, with a possible D match to TRBD2 (6 bases). CDR3 length equals 16 residues. Germline assignment: CDR1 MGHRA and CDR2 YSYEKL.

On this clonotype: A junction boundary mismatches the germline segment, possibly from a read error. This chain links TRBV11-1 with TRBJ2-3, with D unresolved. Germline values: CDR1 SGHAT, CDR2 FQDESV (reference sequence). The CDR3 spans 15 residues. The chain's CDR3 is CVSSFSVESTDTQYF. In nucleotides, the CDR3 is TGTGTCAGCAGCTTCTCTGTGGAATCCACAGATACGCAGTACTTT.

About this clonotype: Being one base from a much bigger clone, this may be a read error. The chain links TRBV7-8 to TRBJ2-3; D is perhaps TRBD2 (6 bases). CDR1 and CDR2 (germline): SGHVS, FQNEAQ. The CDR3 loop spans 15 amino acids. CDR3 sequence: CASSSGGGRWDTHYF. The CDR3 bases are TGTGCCAGCAGCTCCGGTGGGGGGAGGTGGGATACGCACTATTTT.

As to this clonotype: Sequence at one end of the junction differs from germline and may be a read error. The rearrangement joins TRBV24-1 to TRBJ2-1, with no clear D. CDR1 KGHDR and CDR2 SFDVKD come from the germline V gene. CDR3 length: 16 residues. CDR3 DNA sequence: TGTGCCACCAGTAAGACAAGCAGCAGATCCTACGATGAGCAGTTCTTC. This codes for CATSKTSSRSYDEQFF.

The V and J genes are TRBV28 and TRBJ1-6; D remains unclear. V dropped 10 bases and J dropped 4 bases, with 11 bases sitting between them. This CDR3 comprises 13 residues. Germline V gives CDR1 MDHEN, CDR2 SYDVKM. Written as DNA, the CDR3 is TGTGCCAACAGATGGTTATATAATTCACCCCTCCACTTT. It specifies CANRWLYNSPLHF.

Turning to this clonotype: The CDR3 carries no conserved terminal phenylalanine or tryptophan, so it likely arises from a read error. The V gene is TRBV6-2 or TRBV6-3, the J gene TRBJ1-2; no firm D call. Germline CDR1 MNHEY, CDR2 SVGEGT. The CDR3 is 13 residues long. Between the trimmed V and J ends, which lost 4 bases and 6 bases, there was a span of 12 bases. CDR3 residues: CASSSQDMDGYTL. CDR3 DNA: TGTGCCAGCAGTTCTCAGGATATGGATGGCTACACCTTG.

Worth noting for this clonotype: The germline gene is not matched at one end of the junction; a read error may be the cause. The chain recombines TRBV11-2 with TRBJ1-3, with D possibly TRBD1 on 6 matching bases. Germline V gene sequence: CDR1 SGHAT, CDR2 FQNNGV. The length of the CDR3 is 14 residues. The CDR3 spells CTSSFLGAGKTIYF. The CDR3 nucleotides read TGTACCAGCAGCTTCTTGGGGGCTGGAAAGACCATATATTTT.

Points on this clonotype: At one of its ends the junction is not consistent with the germline gene, which may arise from a read error. The chain is built from TRBV20-1 and TRBJ1-3; 7 nucleotides agree with TRBD1. CDR3 length: 12 amino acids. Germline loops: CDR1 DFQATT, CDR2 SNEGSKA (reference sequence). The CDR3 DNA is TGCAGAGCTCGGACAGGACAAAACAGCATATATTTT. The encoded protein is CRARTGQNSIYF.

V gene TRBV29-1 combines with J gene TRBJ2-1, with 13 bases aligning to TRBD2. After removal of 8 bases from V and 4 bases from J, the junction contained 5 bases not matched to a gene. Looked up from germline, CDR1 is SQVTM and CDR2 is ANQGSEA. The CDR3 extends over 14 amino acids. DNA of the CDR3: TGCAGCATGGGGACTAGCGGGGATTACAATGAGCAGTTCTTC. Protein: CSMGTSGDYNEQFF.